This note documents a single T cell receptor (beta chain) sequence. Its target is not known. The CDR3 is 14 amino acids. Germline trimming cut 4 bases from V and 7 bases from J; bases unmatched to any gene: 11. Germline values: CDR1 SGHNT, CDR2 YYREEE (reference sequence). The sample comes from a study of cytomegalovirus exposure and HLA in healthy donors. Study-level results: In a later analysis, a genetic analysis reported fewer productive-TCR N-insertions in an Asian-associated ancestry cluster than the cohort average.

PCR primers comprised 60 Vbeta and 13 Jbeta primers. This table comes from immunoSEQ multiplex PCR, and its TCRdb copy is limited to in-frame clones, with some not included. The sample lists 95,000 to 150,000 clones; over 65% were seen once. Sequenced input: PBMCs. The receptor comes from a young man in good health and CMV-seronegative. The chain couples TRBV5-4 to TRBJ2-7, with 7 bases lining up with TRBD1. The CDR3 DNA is TGTGCCAGCAGCATTTGGGACAGATCTGGAGAGCAGTACTTC. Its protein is CASSIWDRSGEQYF.